Presented here are 29 T cell receptor beta chains from one specimen sequenced in a study of blood T cell repertoires in COVID-19. Measured with immunoSEQ multiplex PCR; TCRdb has only the in-frame clones, and not every one. The table lists roughly 76,000 clones, 85% to 90% of them singletons. The sequenced sample consisted of PBMCs or T cells enriched from blood (not recorded which). The receptors shown here come from a woman aged 45-60 years with acute COVID-19.

The chain joins TRBV7-3 to TRBJ2-7; a weak D match, TRBD2 (5 bases). CDR1 and CDR2 (germline): SGHTA, FQGTGA. Trimming took 3 bases from V and 2 from J, leaving 8 bases between them. The CDR3 loop spans 13 amino acids. CDR3 protein: CASSFPGTYEQYF. As DNA, the CDR3 is TGTGCCAGCAGCTTTCCGGGAACCTACGAGCAGTACTTC.

The V and J genes are TRBV4-1 and TRBJ2-3; 9 bases match TRBD2. CDR1 MGHRA and CDR2 YSYEKL come from the germline V gene. Trimming at V came to 3 bases and at J to 0 bases, leaving 1 base not matched to a gene. This CDR3 region has 15 residues. CDR3 residues: CASSQAGGSTDTQYF. CDR3 DNA: TGCGCCAGCAGCCAGGCGGGAGGGAGCACAGATACGCAGTATTTT.

The chain is built from TRBV10-3 and TRBJ2-1, with 8 bases identical to TRBD2. V lost 3 bases, J lost 7 bases, and 5 bases stayed unmatched. The CDR3 runs to 14 residues. Germline loops: CDR1 ENHRY, CDR2 SYGVKD. The CDR3 nucleotides read TGTGCCATCAGTGACCGGGAGGGCCGTAATGAGCAGTTCTTC. Translated, it gives CAISDREGRNEQFF.

This rearrangement joins TRBV4-3 to TRBJ2-3, with TRBD2 matching over 12 bases. Germline CDR1 and CDR2: LGHNA and YSLEER. CDR3 length: 19 amino acids. Losses at the gene ends were 0 bases for V and 6 bases for J; bases not matched to a gene: 13. CDR3 bases: TGCGCCAGCAGCCAAGATATCCGAGCTAGCGGGAGGGCCTCGGATACGCAGTATTTT. This sequence encodes CASSQDIRASGRASDTQYF.

The CDR3 DNA sequence: TGTGCCAGCTCACCACGCCCAGGGCAGGGCAATCAGCCCCAGCATTTT. This codes for CASSPRPGQGNQPQHF. The chain is built from TRBV18 and TRBJ1-5; possibly TRBD1 for D (5 bases). Looked up from germline, CDR1 is KGHSH and CDR2 is LQKENI. V dropped 1 base and J dropped 2 bases, with 12 bases sitting between them. CDR3 length: 16 residues.

The CDR3 spells CASSRNEGEDTQYF. In nucleotides, the CDR3 is TGCGCCAGCAGCCGCAATGAAGGGGAAGATACGCAGTATTTT. The chain uses TRBV4-1 and TRBJ2-3; weak D call: TRBD1 (5 bases). The CDR3 loop spans 14 amino acids. The germline V and J ends were trimmed by 4 bases and 5 bases, with 13 bases remaining between them. Germline-derived CDR1 and CDR2 are MGHRA and YSYEKL.

Concerning this clone: One junction end disagrees with the germline gene, perhaps due to a read error. CDR3 coding DNA: TGTGCTAGCAGCCCTAGCGGGAGGGCAAATGAGCAGTTCTTC. Translation gives CASSPSGRANEQFF. The chain couples TRBV7-7 to TRBJ2-1, with 12 positions matching TRBD2. In germline, CDR1 is SSHAT, CDR2 FNYEAQ (reference sequence). The length of the CDR3 is 14 residues.

The chain is built from TRBV3-1 (or the pseudogene TRBV3-2) and TRBJ2-5; D is unclear. The V gene lost 0 bases and the J gene lost 5 bases, with 10 bases spanning the gap. CDR1 LGHDT and CDR2 YNNKEL come from the germline V gene (reference sequence). CDR3 length equals 14 residues. CDR3 region: CASSQDSHGETQYF. CDR3 DNA: TGTGCCAGCAGCCAAGATAGTCACGGGGAGACCCAGTACTTC.

This sequence joins TRBV5-1 and TRBJ2-1; TRBD2 matches at 12 bases. The germline V gene encodes CDR1 SGHRS and CDR2 YFSETQ. CDR3 length equals 16 residues. V lost 4 bases and J lost 8; bases outside the gene matches: 10. This chain's CDR3 is CASSPPGLAGGDEQFF. In DNA form, the CDR3 reads TGCGCCAGCAGCCCCCCTGGGCTAGCGGGAGGGGATGAGCAGTTCTTC.

The chain joins TRBV6-1 to TRBJ1-1; D is unclear. V shed 2 bases and J shed 6 bases, with 13 bases lying between them. This CDR3 contains 14 residues. From germline, CDR1 is MNHNS and CDR2 SASEGT. The CDR3 nucleotides are TGTGCCAGCAGTGAATATGGGAAGCGGTCTGAAGCTTTCTTT. Its protein is CASSEYGKRSEAFF.

This rearrangement joins TRBV7-9 to TRBJ1-1; tentatively, D is TRBD1 (5 bases). This CDR3 has 15 amino acids. Germline values: CDR1 SEHNR, CDR2 FQNEAQ (reference sequence). V lost 5 bases, J lost 3 bases, and 16 bases lay in between. The CDR3, as DNA: TGTGCCAGCAGCCCCGGGGGACGGTCTTACACTGAAGCTTTCTTT. It codes for CASSPGGRSYTEAFF. The full variable domain, its missing parts supplied by reference TRBV7-9 and TRBJ1-1, is DTGVSQNPRHKITKRGQNVTFRCDPISEHNRLYWYRQTLGQGPEFLTYFQNEAQLEKSRLLSDRFSAERPKGSFSTLEIQRTEQGDSAMYLCASSPGGRSYTEAFFGQGTRLTVV.

The chain employs TRBV9 and TRBJ1-1; a possible D gene is TRBD1 (5 bases). Germline lookup yields CDR1 SGDLS and CDR2 YYNGEE. The CDR3 sequence is 12 residues long. Trimming took 7 bases from V and 4 from J, leaving 11 bases between them. The CDR3 coding sequence is TGTGCCAGCGGAGGGCAGGGCACTGAAGCTTTCTTT. Its translation: CASGGQGTEAFF.

This sequence joins TRBV13 and TRBJ1-1, with D unclear. The CDR3 covers 14 residues. Trimming removed 4 bases from V and 3 bases from J, with 12 bases in between. Germline CDR1 reads PRHDT; CDR2 reads FYEKMQ (reference sequence). The CDR3 loop is CASSSQDTDTEAFF. CDR3 bases: TGTGCCAGCAGCTCCCAAGACACCGACACTGAAGCTTTCTTT.

The chain employs TRBV6-5 and TRBJ2-1, with D maybe TRBD1 (6 bases). Germline-derived CDR1 and CDR2 are MNHEY and SVGAGI. The length of the CDR3 is 14 residues. V shed 4 bases and J shed 4 bases, with 11 bases lying between them. In DNA, the CDR3 is TGTGCCAGCAGTTTAGTACAGGGTTACAATGAGCAGTTCTTC. This sequence encodes CASSLVQGYNEQFF.

The genes are TRBV27 and TRBJ2-7; D possibly corresponds to TRBD1 (6 bases). Germline V gene sequence: CDR1 MNHEY, CDR2 SMNVEV (reference sequence). The V end lost 5 bases, the J end lost 0 bases, and 17 bases lay between the germline ends. The length of the CDR3 is 16 residues. Here the CDR3 reads CASSIRRDIGSYEQYF. The DNA for the CDR3 is TGTGCCAGCAGTATCCGCCGGGACATTGGCTCCTACGAGCAGTACTTC.

Worth noting for this clone: An end of the junction does not agree with germline; a read error may underlie this. The chain is built from TRBV10-3 and TRBJ2-7; 9 bases agree with TRBD2. CDR3 length: 14 residues. The germline V gene has CDR1 ENHRY and CDR2 SYGVKD. The CDR3 region has the DNA TGTGCCATCCGCGGTGGGACTAGCTCCGACGAGCAGTACTTC. Protein product: CAIRGGTSSDEQYF.

This sequence joins TRBV27 and TRBJ1-2; D possibly corresponds to TRBD1 (5 bases). Per germline, CDR1 MNHEY and CDR2 SMNVEV (reference sequence). CDR3 length: 15 residues. V dropped 2 bases and J dropped 3 bases, with 13 bases sitting between them. The CDR3 loop reads CASSLKGLGDYGYTF. The CDR3 region has the DNA TGTGCCAGCAGTTTAAAAGGGTTAGGGGACTATGGCTACACCTTC.

The chain uses TRBV5-6 and TRBJ1-1; D is uncertain. Germline-derived CDR1 and CDR2 are SGHDT and YYEEEE. CDR3 length equals 16 residues. Trimming pared 0 bases from V and 0 bases from J, leaving 12 bases between. The CDR3 sequence is CASSLDSLTLNTEAFF. The CDR3 bases are TGTGCCAGCAGCTTGGACAGCTTAACCTTGAACACTGAAGCTTTCTTT.

The chain has TRBV29-1 and TRBJ1-1; D ambiguous. The V and J ends lost 5 bases and 5 bases respectively, with 12 bases between them. Germline V gene data show CDR1 as SQVTM and CDR2 as ANQGSEA. CDR3 length: 12 amino acids. CDR3 DNA: TGCAGCGTTCGTTTTTCGGGGACTGAAGCTTTCTTT. Residues: CSVRFSGTEAFF.

The CDR3 is CASSSLPTGGTGELFF. The CDR3 DNA is TGTGCCAGCAGCTCTCTACCGACAGGGGGCACCGGGGAGCTGTTTTTT. The V gene is TRBV7-3, the J gene TRBJ2-2, with 9 positions matching TRBD1. From germline, CDR1 is SGHTA and CDR2 FQGTGA. CDR3 length equals 16 residues. Unmatched junction bases numbered 7, after V lost 4 bases and J lost 4 bases.

This chain connects TRBV19 to TRBJ2-5; 10 bases align to TRBD2. The trim removed 6 bases at V and 2 bases at J, leaving 6 bases unmatched. CDR1 and CDR2 from the germline V gene are LNHDA and SQIVND (reference sequence). CDR3 size: 15 residues. The CDR3 nucleotides are TGTGCCAGTAGCACAGGACTAGCGGCTCAAGAGACCCAGTACTTC. This codes for CASSTGLAAQETQYF.

Only one count was recorded for this clone. This chain connects TRBV3-1 (or the pseudogene TRBV3-2) to TRBJ2-6, with TRBD1 identical over 11 bases. Germline CDR1 reads LGHDT; CDR2 reads YNNKEL (reference sequence). The CDR3 consists of 18 residues. The V and J ends lost 4 bases and 0 bases, in that order; junction bases with no gene match: 5. CDR3 residues: CASSRTGTGGSGANVLTF. In DNA, the CDR3 is TGTGCCAGCAGCCGAACCGGGACAGGGGGCTCTGGGGCCAACGTCCTGACTTTC.

The rearrangement links TRBV18 to TRBJ1-2, with a tentative D call TRBD1 (5 bases). This CDR3 is 18 amino acids long. Germline CDR1 is KGHSH and CDR2 is LQKENI. V was clipped by 2 bases and J by 2 bases, with 21 bases between them. The DNA for the CDR3 is TGTGCCAGCTCACCAAGTAACTACAGGACGAGGATAAACTATGGCTACACCTTC. The encoded protein is CASSPSNYRTRINYGYTF.

This chain joins TRBV5-4 and TRBJ1-5, with TRBD1 as a possible D gene (5 bases). V was cut by 5 bases and J by 2 bases, with 17 bases left in between. Germline loops: CDR1 SGHNT, CDR2 YYREEE (reference sequence). The CDR3 has 16 residues. The CDR3 loop is CASSLGGGVRNQPQHF. In DNA form, the CDR3 reads TGTGCCAGCAGTCTGGGAGGAGGGGTCCGCAATCAGCCCCAGCATTTT.

V usage is TRBV6-5 and J usage is TRBJ1-1; 7 bases map to TRBD1. Germline V gene data show CDR1 as MNHEY and CDR2 as SVGAGI. The V and J ends lost 5 bases and 6 bases, in that order; junction bases with no gene match: 12. The CDR3 has 15 residues. The CDR3 protein is CASSTQQGIRAEAFF. In DNA form, the CDR3 reads TGTGCCAGCAGTACCCAACAGGGGATAAGGGCTGAAGCTTTCTTT.

The rearrangement joins TRBV30 to TRBJ1-1; D call uncertain. The germline V gene has CDR1 GTSNPN and CDR2 SVGIG (reference sequence). The CDR3 sequence is 13 residues long. V lost 3 bases and J lost 3, with 11 bases in between. The CDR3 sequence: CAWSWREYTEAFF. Written as DNA, the CDR3 is TGTGCCTGGAGCTGGCGGGAGTACACTGAAGCTTTCTTT.

The chain couples TRBV3-1 (or the pseudogene TRBV3-2) to TRBJ1-1, with unresolved D. CDR3 length equals 12 residues. In germline, CDR1 is LGHDT, CDR2 YNNKEL (reference sequence). Between the trimmed V and J ends, which lost 2 bases and 11 bases, there was a span of 12 bases. CDR3 region: CASSQIGRSAFF. The CDR3 DNA reads as TGTGCCAGCAGCCAAATAGGGAGGTCGGCTTTCTTT.

This chain uses TRBV18 with TRBJ1-3; weak D call: TRBD1 (5 bases). The germline gives CDR1 KGHSH, CDR2 LQKENI. This CDR3 contains 14 residues. V was shortened by 1 base and J by 2 bases, with 6 bases between the two germline ends. The CDR3 region has the DNA TGTGCCAGCTCACCACAGGGGACTGGAAACACCATATATTTT. Its protein is CASSPQGTGNTIYF.

There are a few counts of this clone. The V call is TRBV25-1, the J call TRBJ1-5, with TRBD1 identical over 7 bases. CDR1 is MGHDK and CDR2 is SYGVNS in the germline V gene. CDR3 length: 14 residues. V lost 6 bases and J lost 1; bases outside the gene matches: 3. The CDR3 coding sequence is TGTGCCAGCAGCGTGACAGGGAGCAATCAGCCCCAGCATTTT. Protein sequence: CASSVTGSNQPQHF. Full variable domain (rest looked up from reference TRBV25-1 and TRBJ1-5): EADIYQTPRYLVIGTGKKITLECSQTMGHDKMYWYQQDPGMELHLIHYSYGVNSTEKGDLSSESTVSRIRTEHFPLTLESARPSHTSQYLCASSVTGSNQPQHFGDGTRLSIL.